The table lists the clone carrying this TCR beta chain with many counts. The antigen is unknown. Amplified regions were TCR beta CDR3 sequences from RNA transcripts. Using the HTBI primer set, a first-round RT-PCR was run on the TCR CDR3. TCRdb ran MiXCR on the multiplex PCR reads and lists one entry per CDR3 protein. Found here are under 250,000 distinct CDR3 sequences, around 24% of them singletons; the top ten hold about a third. These data belong to a study of T cells in Graves' hyperthyroidism and ophthalmopathy. Whole-study results and caveats: A 13 V-J model separated ophthalmopathy from stable hyperthyroidism. Ophthalmopathy, which appeared later, was predicted by the model a median around 6.5 months before onset.

CDR3 length: 13 residues. V lost 4 bases to trimming and J lost 5 bases, with 12 bases between them. The source material was blood. The rearrangement joins TRBV12-3 or TRBV12-4 to TRBJ2-7; possibly TRBD1 for D (5 bases). This clonotype was sampled from a woman in her forties with Graves' ophthalmopathy. Here the CDR3 reads CASSSTFRDEQYF. The DNA of the CDR3 is TGTGCCAGCAGTTCTACGTTCAGGGACGAGCAGTACTTC.